The clone carrying this TCR beta chain was counted ten times or more. What it binds is not known. Germline CDR1 and CDR2: SEHNR and FQNEAQ (reference sequence). V lost 5 bases to trimming and J lost 4 bases, with 18 bases between them. This CDR3 contains 15 residues. This entry belongs to a study of metastatic and nonmetastatic thyroid tumors. Across the whole study: Blood and tumor or nodule tissue repertoires from malignant and benign thyroid patients were compared.

With MiXCR, TCRdb reprocessed the PCR reads. This table holds 50,000 to 65,000 clones, under 20% found once. Study-level results: It was reported that TCR beta diversity was significantly higher in malignant thyroid tumors than benign nodules, in blood and tumor.

Thyroid surgery was preceded by no treatment in any patient. This receptor was obtained from a female donor with papillary thyroid cancer or a benign thyroid nodule (not recorded which). Some clones in this sample may be carry-over from other donors' samples. The rearrangement links TRBV7-9 to TRBJ2-7; TRBD2 might be the D (5 bases). The specimen sequenced was blood. CDR3 nucleotide sequence: TGTGCCAGCAGCCGCGGCGGGTTTAATAAATACGAGCAGTACTTC. Translated: CASSRGGFNKYEQYF.